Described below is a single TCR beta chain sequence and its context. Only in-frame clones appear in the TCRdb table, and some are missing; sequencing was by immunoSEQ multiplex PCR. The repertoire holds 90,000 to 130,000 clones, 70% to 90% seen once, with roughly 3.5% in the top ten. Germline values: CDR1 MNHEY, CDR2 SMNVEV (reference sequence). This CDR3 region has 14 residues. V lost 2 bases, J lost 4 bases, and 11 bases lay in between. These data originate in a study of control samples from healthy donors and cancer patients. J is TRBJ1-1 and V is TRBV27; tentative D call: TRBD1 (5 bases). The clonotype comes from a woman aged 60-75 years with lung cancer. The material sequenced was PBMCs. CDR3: CASSLQGGTTEAFF. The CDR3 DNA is TGTGCCAGCAGTTTACAGGGAGGGACCACTGAAGCTTTCTTT.